The 7 T cell receptor beta chains reported below all come from one sample, sequenced in a study of T cell changes during pregnancy in multiple sclerosis (dated 2019 in TCRdb). Library method: the immunoSEQ multiplex PCR assay. The table was pulled from immuneACCESS by TCRdb, which kept in-frame rearrangements only. Such tables lose some clones; where checked, under half of the loss comes from unresolved V genes, and the rest has no known cause. Counted in this sample were 89,000 or so clones; roughly nine tenths of them appeared once. In total, the top ten clones hold roughly 3.5% of the sample. The sequenced sample was PBMCs, obtained in the first trimester of pregnancy. The receptors come from a female donor in good health, serving as a control in a pregnancy study. Some clones in this sample may be carry-over from other donors' samples.

The chain carries TRBV27 and TRBJ2-3, with a possible D match to TRBD1 (6 bases). Deletions cut 5 bases from V and 6 bases from J, with 18 bases between. This CDR3 is built from 15 residues. The germline gives CDR1 MNHEY, CDR2 SMNVEV (reference sequence). The CDR3 loop is CASSTGTLSWDTQYF. The DNA for the CDR3 is TGTGCCAGCAGTACAGGGACGCTCTCTTGGGATACGCAGTATTTT.

The chain is built from TRBV19 and TRBJ1-5, with 10 bases lining up with TRBD1. The V gene's germline CDR1 is LNHDA and CDR2 SQIVND (reference sequence). The CDR3 runs 19 residues. J was trimmed by 0 bases and V by 6 bases; bases with no gene match: 14. CDR3 sequence: CASRPDRGRPLLSNQPQHF. As DNA, the CDR3 is TGTGCCAGTAGACCGGACAGGGGGAGACCTTTACTTAGCAATCAGCCCCAGCATTTT.

J is TRBJ1-2 and V is TRBV5-5, with TRBD1 matching 11 bases. The V gene's germline CDR1 is SGHKS and CDR2 YYEKEE (reference sequence). J was trimmed by 4 bases and V by 0 bases; bases with no gene match: 5. There are 16 residues in the CDR3. The chain's CDR3 is CASSLGTGGPRYGYTF. In DNA form, the CDR3 reads TGTGCCAGCAGCTTGGGGACAGGGGGCCCCCGCTATGGCTACACCTTC.

V and J are TRBV27 and TRBJ1-6, with 7 bases matching TRBD1. The CDR3 runs to 14 residues. The germline V gene encodes CDR1 MNHEY and CDR2 SMNVEV (reference sequence). V gave up 3 bases and J gave up 7 bases; unmatched junction bases: 3. CDR3 coding DNA: TGTGCCAGCAGTTTCAGGGGGAAGAATTCACCCCTCCACTTT. It codes for CASSFRGKNSPLHF.

This clone has a single count. The J gene is TRBJ1-2, the V gene TRBV7-2, with D possibly being TRBD1 (6 bases). The germline CDR1 and CDR2 sequences are SGHTA and FQGNSA. V lost 4 bases and J lost 8, with 20 bases in between. CDR3 length: 15 amino acids. The DNA for the CDR3 is TGTGCCAGCAGCTCTAGTCCTGCGGGGGCGCAGGGCTACACCTTC. This gives the protein CASSSSPAGAQGYTF.

A single count supports this clone. This chain connects TRBV4-1 to TRBJ1-6, with a tentative D call TRBD1 (6 bases). V gave up 4 bases and J gave up 6 bases, with 13 bases separating them. The CDR3 runs 15 residues. CDR1 and CDR2 from the germline V gene are MGHRA and YSYEKL. CDR3 amino acids: CASSLQGPLNSPLHF. The DNA for the CDR3 is TGCGCCAGCAGCCTACAGGGTCCCCTTAATTCACCCCTCCACTTT.

This clone appeared many times. The chain recombines TRBV19 with TRBJ2-1, with D maybe TRBD1 (5 bases). CDR3 length equals 18 residues. V lost 3 bases and J 0 bases, leaving 18 bases between the germline ends. CDR1 LNHDA and CDR2 SQIVND come from the germline V gene (reference sequence). The chain's CDR3 is CASSMNGRAPGSYNEQFF. In DNA, the CDR3 is TGTGCCAGTAGTATGAATGGCAGGGCCCCCGGCTCCTACAATGAGCAGTTCTTC.